This entry lists 20 T cell receptor beta chains sequenced from one sample in a study of OX40 agonist ivuxolimab in advanced cancers. Method: immunoSEQ multiplex PCR; TCRdb's copy keeps in-frame clones and lacks some. The sample lists about 98,000 clones; approximately 90% were seen once. The specimen comprised CD4+ or CD8+ T cells sorted from blood, sampled in a trial of the OX40 agonist ivuxolimab. The receptors shown here come from an adult with an advanced solid tumor such as melanoma, head and neck, liver or kidney cancer.

The J gene is TRBJ1-4, the V gene TRBV25-1, with D unresolved. Looked up from germline, CDR1 is MGHDK and CDR2 is SYGVNS. The CDR3 has 15 amino acids. Trimming shortened V by 2 bases and J by 5 bases, and 12 bases separated the two germline ends. The CDR3 DNA sequence: TGTGCCAGCAGTGAAGGCGGAAGCCCGAATGAAAAACTGTTTTTT. As protein: CASSEGGSPNEKLFF.

This chain connects TRBV10-3 to TRBJ1-2, with a possible D match to TRBD1 (6 bases). The CDR3 has 12 residues. Germline V gives CDR1 ENHRY, CDR2 SYGVKD. Trimming removed 10 bases at V and 6 bases at J, with 15 bases between. CDR3 nucleotides: TGTGCCACTCGATGGGGGGCGGATGGCTACACCTTC. It yields the protein CATRWGADGYTF.

V and J are TRBV25-1 and TRBJ1-2; D is unresolved. The V and J ends lost 6 bases and 4 bases respectively, with 15 bases between them. The CDR3 has 14 amino acids. Germline CDR1 is MGHDK and CDR2 is SYGVNS. CDR3 sequence (DNA): TGTGCCAGCAGGCCCGTATCCGGCCGCTATGGCTACACCTTC. Protein: CASRPVSGRYGYTF.

CDR3 region: CASQGDGTGTNEKLFF. DNA of the CDR3: TGTGCCAGCCAGGGGGACGGGACAGGGACGAATGAAAAACTGTTTTTT. The V and J genes are TRBV19 and TRBJ1-4; 9 nucleotides align to TRBD1. Germline-derived CDR1 and CDR2 are LNHDA and SQIVND (reference sequence). This CDR3 has 16 residues. The V gene end was trimmed by 9 bases and the J gene end by 5 bases; junction bases not matched to a gene: 13. Complete variable domain (other parts from reference TRBV19 and TRBJ1-4): DGGITQSPKYLFRKEGQNVTLSCEQNLNHDAMYWYRQDPGQGLRLIYYSQIVNDFQKGDIAEGYSVSREKKESFPLTVTSAQKNPTAFYLCASQGDGTGTNEKLFFGSGTQLSVL.

CDR3 loop: CASSLRLAGGETQYF. For the CDR3, the DNA is TGTGCCAGCAGCCTAAGACTAGCGGGGGGAGAGACCCAGTACTTC. This chain links TRBV5-6 with TRBJ2-5; 13 bases are a match to TRBD2. The CDR3 spans 15 residues. Germline values: CDR1 SGHDT, CDR2 YYEEEE. V trimming: 4 bases; J trimming: 4 bases; junction bases outside the gene matches: 4.

V gene TRBV2 combines with J gene TRBJ1-1; no clear D gene. CDR1 SNHLY and CDR2 FYNNEI come from the germline V gene. The V and J ends lost 7 bases and 6 bases respectively, with 18 bases between them. This CDR3 spans 14 amino acids. CDR3 sequence (DNA): TGTGCCAGCATCAGGTCGGAGGGATCGGCTGAAGCTTTCTTT. This codes for CASIRSEGSAEAFF.

Here the CDR3 reads CASSLDRGRGETQYF. The CDR3 DNA sequence: TGCGCCAGCAGCTTGGACAGGGGGCGCGGGGAGACCCAGTACTTC. The rearrangement joins TRBV5-1 to TRBJ2-5, with 9 positions matching TRBD1. Germline assignment: CDR1 SGHRS and CDR2 YFSETQ. The CDR3 runs 15 residues. V gave up 0 bases and J gave up 5 bases; unmatched junction bases: 5.

The chain is built from TRBV7-9 and TRBJ2-7, with 7 bases aligning to TRBD2. Germline V gives CDR1 SEHNR, CDR2 FQNEAQ (reference sequence). Trimming removed 6 bases from V and 2 bases from J; junction bases left unmatched: 7. This CDR3 spans 14 amino acids. The chain's CDR3 is CASSQAGTTYEQYF. Written as DNA, the CDR3 is TGTGCCAGCAGTCAAGCGGGGACCACCTACGAGCAGTACTTC.

The chain couples TRBV5-1 to TRBJ2-3; 11 bases agree with TRBD2. Germline V gene lookup returns CDR1 SGHRS and CDR2 YFSETQ. V gave up 8 bases and J gave up 4 bases; unmatched junction bases: 27. This CDR3 spans 21 amino acids. The CDR3 region is CARENSGGAESTLFHADTQYF. DNA of the CDR3: TGCGCCAGAGAAAATAGCGGGGGGGCCGAGTCTACCCTCTTTCATGCAGATACGCAGTATTTT.

The gene calls are TRBV6-6 and TRBJ1-5; no firm D call. The CDR3 spans 12 residues. The V end was cut by 4 bases, the J end by 9 bases, with 10 bases between. Germline V gene sequence: CDR1 MNHNY, CDR2 SVGAGI (reference sequence). The CDR3 DNA reads as TGTGCCAGCAGTTCTCGGTCGGGGCCCCAGCATTTT. Protein sequence: CASSSRSGPQHF.

In its sample, this clone was seen once. V is TRBV2 and J is TRBJ2-2, with D uncertain. This CDR3 is 13 amino acids long. V lost 1 base, J lost 7 bases, and 7 bases lay in between. Germline lookup yields CDR1 SNHLY and CDR2 FYNNEI. CDR3 loop: CASSEVGYGELFF. The CDR3 DNA is TGTGCCAGCAGTGAAGTAGGGTACGGGGAGCTGTTTTTT.

This clone has a handful of counts. V usage is TRBV5-6 and J usage is TRBJ2-7, with 8 positions matching TRBD1. The CDR3 spans 14 residues. Germline V lookup: CDR1 SGHDT, CDR2 YYEEEE. The trim removed 6 bases at V and 3 bases at J, leaving 8 bases unmatched. The CDR3 nucleotides are TGTGCCAGCACCGGGGGACAGGTCCTCTACGAGCAGTACTTC. Its translation is CASTGGQVLYEQYF. The whole variable domain, remainder taken from reference TRBV5-6 and TRBJ2-7, is DAGVTQSPTHLIKTRGQQVTLRCSPKSGHDTVSWYQQALGQGPQFIFQYYEEEERQRGNFPDRFSGHQFPNYSSELNVNALLLGDSALYLCASTGGQVLYEQYFGPGTRLTVT.

This clone was observed a single time. The chain carries TRBV4-3 and TRBJ2-3; D gene ambiguous. CDR1 and CDR2 (germline): LGHNA, YSLEER. The CDR3 is made up of 15 amino acids. The germline V and J ends were trimmed by 0 bases and 5 bases, with 12 bases remaining between them. CDR3: CASSQEGRAGDTQYF. The CDR3 bases are TGCGCCAGCAGCCAAGAAGGCCGGGCCGGAGATACGCAGTATTTT.

This sequence joins TRBV6-5 and TRBJ2-5, with D unclear. This CDR3 is built from 13 residues. CDR1 and CDR2 (germline): MNHEY, SVGAGI. V lost 5 bases and J 5 bases, leaving 12 bases between the germline ends. In DNA form, the CDR3 reads TGTGCCAGCAGTCCTGATCAGGCCGAGACCCAGTACTTC. Protein product: CASSPDQAETQYF.

This chain connects TRBV5-5 to TRBJ2-5, with D possibly TRBD1 on 5 matching bases. The CDR3 runs to 15 residues. With 3 bases removed from V and 4 bases from J, the gap between germline ends came to 16 bases. Germline CDR1 SGHKS, CDR2 YYEKEE (reference sequence). The CDR3 sequence is CASSWGGSSRETQYF. The CDR3 bases are TGTGCCAGCAGCTGGGGCGGAAGCAGCCGAGAGACCCAGTACTTC.

V and J are TRBV5-6 and TRBJ1-4; no firm D call. CDR1 is SGHDT, CDR2 YYEEEE, per germline. This CDR3 spans 14 amino acids. Trimming removed 2 bases at V and 6 bases at J, with 11 bases between. The CDR3 region is CASSFRTTYEKLFF. The CDR3 bases are TGTGCCAGCAGCTTTCGGACTACGTATGAAAAACTGTTTTTT.

The chain employs TRBV9 and TRBJ2-3; D may correspond to TRBD1 or TRBD2 (6 bases each). Germline values: CDR1 SGDLS, CDR2 YYNGEE. V lost 4 bases to trimming and J lost 4 bases, with 19 bases between them. The CDR3 contains 16 residues. The CDR3: CASSLGAGGPADTQYF. CDR3 bases: TGTGCCAGCAGCCTAGGAGCCGGGGGCCCGGCAGATACGCAGTATTTT. Based on the CDR3 plus reference TRBV9 and TRBJ2-3, the full variable domain is DSGVTQTPKHLITATGQRVTLRCSPRSGDLSVYWYQQSLDQGLQFLIQYYNGEERAKGNILERFSAQQFPDLHSELNLSSLELGDSALYFCASSLGAGGPADTQYFGPGTRLTVL.

This clone was observed a few times. V and J are TRBV28 and TRBJ1-5, with TRBD1 matching over 8 bases. Per the germline V gene, CDR1 is MDHEN and CDR2 is SYDVKM. The length of the CDR3 is 13 residues. V was clipped by 6 bases and J by 4 bases; unmatched bases: 2. CDR3 DNA sequence: TGTGCCAGCAGCACAGGGGGGAATCAGCCCCAGCATTTT. Its translation: CASSTGGNQPQHF.

The J gene is TRBJ2-7, the V gene TRBV5-1; D is perhaps TRBD1 (6 bases). Germline V gene lookup returns CDR1 SGHRS and CDR2 YFSETQ. Trimming removed 9 bases at V and 3 bases at J, with 19 bases between. This CDR3 is 14 amino acids long. DNA for the CDR3: TGCGCCACGTCTAGGGGGAATCCCCTCTACGAGCAGTACTTC. Residues: CATSRGNPLYEQYF.

The chain couples TRBV6-1 to TRBJ1-1; D remains ambiguous. Germline assignment: CDR1 MNHNS and CDR2 SASEGT. V lost 6 bases, J lost 1 base, and 9 bases lay in between. CDR3 length equals 13 residues. CDR3 sequence reads: CASSLHRNTEAFF. CDR3 DNA: TGTGCCAGCAGCCTACACAGGAACACTGAAGCTTTCTTT.